This is a list of T cell receptor beta chains from one sample in a study of OX40 agonist ivuxolimab in advanced cancers. Some clones are missing from TCRdb's copy, which holds only in-frame ones; the method was immunoSEQ multiplex PCR. The profile covers tens of thousands of clones, with 70% to 90% appearing a single time and 6.5% to 9% taken by the ten largest. The sequenced sample was CD4+ or CD8+ T cells sorted from blood, obtained in a trial of the OX40 agonist ivuxolimab. Receptors were obtained from an adult with an advanced solid tumor such as melanoma, head and neck, liver or kidney cancer. The CDR3 runs from the conserved cysteine through the conserved F or W. A D gene is named only where the DNA matches it firmly. Clone size is given for some rows only: seen once, a few or many times, or a class if the clone is expanded.

CDR3 length: 15
clone size: -
D gene: -
V gene: TRBV5-1
J gene: TRBJ2-2
CDR3 protein: CASSLVKGRTGELFF
CDR3 DNA: TGCGCCAGCAGCTTGGTTAAGGGAAGGACCGGGGAGCTGTTTTTT

CDR3 length: 15
clone size: once
D gene: -
V gene: TRBV7-2
J gene: TRBJ2-2
CDR3 protein: CASSLKGRGTGELFF
CDR3 DNA: TGTGCCAGCAGCTTAAAGGGACGAGGGACCGGGGAGCTGTTTTTT

CDR3 length: 15
clone size: once
D gene: TRBD1
V gene: TRBV5-6
J gene: TRBJ2-5
CDR3 protein: CASSIHQGARETQYF
CDR3 DNA: TGTGCCAGCAGCATTCATCAGGGGGCAAGAGAGACCCAGTACTTC

CDR3 length: 10
clone size: -
D gene: -
V gene: TRBV28
J gene: TRBJ2-7
CDR3 protein: CATAVGEQYF
CDR3 DNA: TGTGCCACCGCTGTGGGCGAGCAGTACTTC

CDR3 length: 15
clone size: -
D gene: TRBD1
V gene: TRBV9
J gene: TRBJ2-7
CDR3 protein: CASSVGDRKASGQYF
CDR3 DNA: TGTGCCAGCAGCGTAGGGGACAGGAAGGCCTCGGGGCAGTACTTC

CDR3 length: 15
clone size: -
D gene: -
V gene: TRBV27
J gene: TRBJ2-1
CDR3 protein: CASSSGTIQYNEQFF
CDR3 DNA: TGTGCCAGCAGTTCCGGGACGATCCAATACAATGAGCAGTTCTTC

CDR3 length: 19
clone size: -
D gene: TRBD1
V gene: TRBV28
J gene: TRBJ1-5
CDR3 protein: CASSLGTGGSLISNQPQHF
CDR3 DNA: TGTGCCAGCAGTTTAGGGACAGGGGGTTCCCTAATTAGCAATCAGCCCCAGCATTTT

CDR3 length: 14
clone size: -
D gene: -
V gene: TRBV5-6
J gene: TRBJ2-5
CDR3 protein: CASSSGTLQETQYF
CDR3 DNA: TGTGCCAGCAGCTCCGGGACACTACAAGAGACCCAGTACTTC

CDR3 length: 13
clone size: -
D gene: -
V gene: TRBV4-1
J gene: TRBJ2-1
CDR3 protein: CASSQEKLNEQFF
CDR3 DNA: TGCGCCAGCAGCCAAGAGAAACTCAATGAGCAGTTCTTC

CDR3 length: 14
clone size: -
D gene: -
V gene: TRBV9
J gene: TRBJ1-4
CDR3 protein: CASSVRGTNEKLFF
CDR3 DNA: TGTGCCAGCAGCGTTCGCGGGACGAATGAAAAACTGTTTTTT

CDR3 length: 13
clone size: -
D gene: -
V gene: TRBV2
J gene: TRBJ2-5
CDR3 protein: CASSGTGWETQYF
CDR3 DNA: TGTGCCAGCAGTGGAACAGGGTGGGAGACCCAGTACTTC

CDR3 length: 15
clone size: -
D gene: TRBD2
V gene: TRBV9
J gene: TRBJ2-7
CDR3 protein: CASSPRLAGRYEQYF
CDR3 DNA: TGTGCCAGCAGCCCCCGACTAGCGGGACGCTACGAGCAGTACTTC

CDR3 length: 13
clone size: -
D gene: -
V gene: TRBV10-3
J gene: TRBJ1-1
CDR3 protein: CATTAQGKFEAFF
CDR3 DNA: TGTGCCACTACGGCACAGGGCAAATTTGAAGCTTTCTTT

CDR3 length: 16
clone size: -
D gene: TRBD2
V gene: TRBV19
J gene: TRBJ2-7
CDR3 protein: CASSRLAGGSSYEQYF
CDR3 DNA: TGTGCCAGTAGCCGACTAGCGGGGGGTAGCTCCTACGAGCAGTACTTC

CDR3 length: 12
clone size: -
D gene: -
V gene: TRBV25-1
J gene: TRBJ2-7
CDR3 protein: CASSETVYEQYF
CDR3 DNA: TGTGCCAGCAGTGAAACGGTCTACGAGCAGTACTTC

CDR3 length: 14
clone size: -
D gene: TRBD1
V gene: TRBV5-1
J gene: TRBJ2-5
CDR3 protein: CASSWDRGEETQYF
CDR3 DNA: TGCGCCAGCAGCTGGGACAGGGGGGAAGAGACCCAGTACTTC

CDR3 length: 13
clone size: -
D gene: -
V gene: TRBV18
J gene: TRBJ2-5
CDR3 protein: CASSRERQETQYF
CDR3 DNA: TGTGCCAGCTCAAGGGAGCGGCAAGAGACCCAGTACTTC

CDR3 length: 12
clone size: -
D gene: TRBD1
V gene: TRBV27
J gene: TRBJ2-7
CDR3 protein: CASAGGRYEQYF
CDR3 DNA: TGTGCCAGCGCAGGGGGTCGCTACGAGCAGTACTTC

CDR3 length: 15
clone size: -
D gene: TRBD1
V gene: TRBV9
J gene: TRBJ1-2
CDR3 protein: CASSERSRQGGGYTF
CDR3 DNA: TGTGCCAGCAGCGAGCGAAGCAGACAGGGTGGCGGCTACACCTTC

CDR3 length: 11
clone size: -
D gene: -
V gene: TRBV29-1
J gene: TRBJ2-1
CDR3 protein: CSADPANEQFF
CDR3 DNA: TGCAGCGCCGACCCGGCCAATGAGCAGTTCTTC

CDR3 length: 15
clone size: -
D gene: -
V gene: TRBV4-1
J gene: TRBJ2-7
CDR3 protein: CASSESAESSYEQYF
CDR3 DNA: TGCGCCAGCAGCGAGAGCGCTGAAAGCTCCTACGAGCAGTACTTC

CDR3 length: 11
clone size: -
D gene: -
V gene: TRBV7-2
J gene: TRBJ2-5
CDR3 protein: CASSSIETQYF
CDR3 DNA: TGTGCCAGCAGCTCAATAGAGACCCAGTACTTC

CDR3 length: 12
clone size: few
D gene: -
V gene: TRBV7-9
J gene: TRBJ2-1
CDR3 protein: CASSSPYDEQFF
CDR3 DNA: TGTGCCAGCAGCTCTCCATATGATGAGCAGTTCTTC

CDR3 length: 15
clone size: -
D gene: -
V gene: TRBV7-3
J gene: TRBJ2-3
CDR3 protein: CASSSGFFGTDTQYF
CDR3 DNA: TGTGCCAGCAGTTCAGGGTTCTTTGGAACAGATACGCAGTATTTT

CDR3 length: 14
clone size: -
D gene: -
V gene: TRBV5-1
J gene: TRBJ2-1
CDR3 protein: CASSLTVLYNEQFF
CDR3 DNA: TGCGCCAGCAGCTTGACGGTCCTCTACAATGAGCAGTTCTTC

CDR3 length: 14
clone size: -
D gene: -
V gene: TRBV6-5
J gene: TRBJ2-3
CDR3 protein: CASSYSRHTDTQYF
CDR3 DNA: TGTGCCAGCAGTTACTCACGACACACAGATACGCAGTATTTT

CDR3 length: 12
clone size: -
D gene: -
V gene: TRBV7-6
J gene: TRBJ2-2
CDR3 protein: CASSIGPGELFF
CDR3 DNA: TGTGCCAGCAGCATAGGGCCCGGGGAGCTGTTTTTT

CDR3 length: 12
clone size: -
D gene: -
V gene: TRBV28
J gene: TRBJ2-1
CDR3 protein: CASSFAYNEQFF
CDR3 DNA: TGTGCCAGCAGTTTCGCCTACAATGAGCAGTTCTTC

CDR3 length: 16
clone size: once
D gene: TRBD1
V gene: TRBV28
J gene: TRBJ2-5
CDR3 protein: CASSLPGGNPQETQYF
CDR3 DNA: TGTGCCAGCAGTTTACCAGGGGGCAATCCCCAAGAGACCCAGTACTTC

CDR3 length: 19
clone size: few
D gene: TRBD1
V gene: TRBV5-1
J gene: TRBJ2-3
CDR3 protein: CASSLAGTGQRGHEDTQYF
CDR3 DNA: TGCGCCAGCAGCTTGGCCGGGACAGGTCAGAGGGGGCATGAAGATACGCAGTATTTT

CDR3 length: 11
clone size: -
D gene: -
V gene: TRBV7-8
J gene: TRBJ1-2
CDR3 protein: CASSSSLGYTF
CDR3 DNA: TGTGCCAGCAGCTCGAGTTTGGGCTACACCTTC

CDR3 length: 14
clone size: -
D gene: -
V gene: TRBV25-1
J gene: TRBJ1-1
CDR3 protein: CASSESPGEVKAFF
CDR3 DNA: TGTGCCAGCAGTGAATCCCCCGGGGAGGTGAAAGCTTTCTTT

CDR3 length: 16
clone size: -
D gene: TRBD1
V gene: TRBV5-6
J gene: TRBJ2-7
CDR3 protein: CASSPKGQGASYEQYF
CDR3 DNA: TGTGCCAGCAGCCCGAAGGGACAGGGGGCCTCCTACGAGCAGTACTTC

CDR3 length: 16
clone size: -
D gene: -
V gene: TRBV11-3
J gene: TRBJ2-2
CDR3 protein: CASSLGQLLNTGELFF
CDR3 DNA: TGTGCCAGCAGCTTAGGACAGCTCCTGAACACCGGGGAGCTGTTTTTT

CDR3 length: 15
clone size: once
D gene: -
V gene: TRBV7-3
J gene: TRBJ2-1
CDR3 protein: CASSLDPSAIYEQFF
CDR3 DNA: TGTGCCAGCAGCTTAGACCCTAGCGCGATATATGAGCAGTTCTTC

CDR3 length: 13
clone size: -
D gene: TRBD1
V gene: TRBV30
J gene: TRBJ1-4
CDR3 protein: CAWSGQGGEKLFF
CDR3 DNA: TGTGCCTGGAGTGGACAGGGTGGTGAAAAACTGTTTTTT

CDR3 length: 14
clone size: -
D gene: -
V gene: TRBV27
J gene: TRBJ1-1
CDR3 protein: CASSPGRGGTEAFF
CDR3 DNA: TGTGCCAGCAGCCCGGGGAGGGGAGGGACTGAAGCTTTCTTT

CDR3 length: 11
clone size: -
D gene: -
V gene: TRBV6-5
J gene: TRBJ2-7
CDR3 protein: CASSGGREQYF
CDR3 DNA: TGTGCCAGCAGCGGAGGTCGCGAGCAGTACTTC

CDR3 length: 16
clone size: -
D gene: -
V gene: TRBV19
J gene: TRBJ1-5
CDR3 protein: CASSIGQQTRNQPQHF
CDR3 DNA: TGTGCCAGTAGTATAGGACAGCAAACGAGGAATCAGCCCCAGCATTTT

CDR3 length: 16
clone size: -
D gene: -
V gene: TRBV4-1
J gene: TRBJ1-4
CDR3 protein: CASSPVGRTANEKLFF
CDR3 DNA: TGCGCCAGCAGCCCCGTGGGGAGAACGGCTAATGAAAAACTGTTTTTT

CDR3 length: 12
clone size: -
D gene: -
V gene: TRBV29-1
J gene: TRBJ1-2
CDR3 protein: CSGLGQAYGYTF
CDR3 DNA: TGCAGCGGGCTAGGGCAGGCCTATGGCTACACCTTC

CDR3 length: 13
clone size: -
D gene: -
V gene: TRBV14
J gene: TRBJ2-3
CDR3 protein: CASSHLAEPTQYF
CDR3 DNA: TGTGCCAGCAGCCATTTAGCGGAACCGACGCAGTATTTT

CDR3 length: 17
clone size: -
D gene: TRBD1
V gene: TRBV18
J gene: TRBJ2-1
CDR3 protein: CASSRRPGQGFDNEQFF
CDR3 DNA: TGTGCCAGCTCACGGAGACCGGGACAGGGCTTCGACAATGAGCAGTTCTTC

CDR3 length: 14
clone size: few
D gene: TRBD1
V gene: TRBV11-3
J gene: TRBJ2-7
CDR3 protein: CASSRRDSSYEQYF
CDR3 DNA: TGTGCCAGCAGCCGACGGGACAGCTCCTACGAGCAGTACTTC

CDR3 length: 15
clone size: -
D gene: TRBD1
V gene: TRBV6-5
J gene: TRBJ1-1
CDR3 protein: CASSYASTGDTEAFF
CDR3 DNA: TGTGCCAGCAGTTACGCATCAACAGGGGACACTGAAGCTTTCTTT

CDR3 length: 13
clone size: -
D gene: -
V gene: TRBV6-1
J gene: TRBJ1-1
CDR3 protein: CASSWGQDTEAFF
CDR3 DNA: TGTGCCAGCAGTTGGGGGCAAGACACTGAAGCTTTCTTT

CDR3 length: 15
clone size: -
D gene: -
V gene: TRBV2
J gene: TRBJ1-1
CDR3 protein: CASRVGPGRSTEAFF
CDR3 DNA: TGTGCCAGCAGGGTGGGGCCGGGAAGGAGCACTGAAGCTTTCTTT

CDR3 length: 14
clone size: -
D gene: -
V gene: TRBV29-1
J gene: TRBJ2-1
CDR3 protein: CSAPGTSRYNEQFF
CDR3 DNA: TGCAGCGCTCCAGGGACTTCCCGCTACAATGAGCAGTTCTTC

CDR3 length: 13
clone size: -
D gene: TRBD1
V gene: TRBV6-1
J gene: TRBJ1-5
CDR3 protein: CASSGDRNQPQHF
CDR3 DNA: TGTGCCAGCAGTGGGGACAGAAATCAGCCCCAGCATTTT

CDR3 length: 13
clone size: -
D gene: -
V gene: TRBV6-5
J gene: TRBJ1-1
CDR3 protein: CASSYSKNTEAFF
CDR3 DNA: TGTGCCAGCAGTTATTCCAAGAACACTGAAGCTTTCTTT

CDR3 length: 16
clone size: -
D gene: TRBD1
V gene: TRBV16
J gene: TRBJ2-1
CDR3 protein: CASSPYPRQGNNEQFF
CDR3 DNA: TGTGCCAGCAGCCCCTATCCGAGACAGGGAAATAATGAGCAGTTCTTC

CDR3 length: 13
clone size: -
D gene: -
V gene: TRBV5-1
J gene: TRBJ2-7
CDR3 protein: CASSSGTPYEQYF
CDR3 DNA: TGCGCCAGCAGCAGCGGGACACCTTACGAGCAGTACTTC

CDR3 length: 16
clone size: -
D gene: TRBD2
V gene: TRBV11-3
J gene: TRBJ2-5
CDR3 protein: CASSSIVAGNQETQYF
CDR3 DNA: TGTGCCAGCAGCTCCATCGTAGCGGGAAATCAAGAGACCCAGTACTTC

CDR3 length: 13
clone size: -
D gene: -
V gene: TRBV5-4
J gene: TRBJ2-7
CDR3 protein: CASSLGGGGEQYF
CDR3 DNA: TGTGCCAGCAGCTTGGGTGGGGGTGGTGAGCAGTACTTC

CDR3 length: 14
clone size: -
D gene: -
V gene: TRBV6-6
J gene: TRBJ1-1
CDR3 protein: CASSYNRDEAEAFF
CDR3 DNA: TGTGCCAGCAGTTACAACAGGGATGAGGCTGAAGCTTTCTTT

CDR3 length: 13
clone size: -
D gene: -
V gene: TRBV5-3
J gene: TRBJ2-7
CDR3 protein: CASTSSDTNEQYF
CDR3 DNA: TGTGCCAGCACCTCGTCGGATACTAACGAGCAGTACTTC

CDR3 length: 15
clone size: -
D gene: TRBD2
V gene: TRBV6-5
J gene: TRBJ2-5
CDR3 protein: CASSWVAGVVETQYF
CDR3 DNA: TGTGCCAGCAGTTGGGTAGCGGGAGTGGTTGAGACCCAGTACTTC

CDR3 length: 13
clone size: -
D gene: -
V gene: TRBV9
J gene: TRBJ2-5
CDR3 protein: CASSVGRGETQYF
CDR3 DNA: TGTGCCAGCAGCGTAGGAAGGGGGGAGACCCAGTACTTC

CDR3 length: 11
clone size: few
D gene: -
V gene: TRBV5-1
J gene: TRBJ2-7
CDR3 protein: CASSDSYEQYF
CDR3 DNA: TGCGCCAGCAGCGACTCCTACGAGCAGTACTTC